This entry concerns a single T cell receptor beta chain. Within the sample, other DNA sequences also encode this same CDR3. The V gene lost 5 bases and the J gene lost 0 bases, with 11 bases spanning the gap. Germline CDR1 is SGHTA and CDR2 is FQGTGA. CDR3 length equals 15 residues. Data came from immunoSEQ multiplex PCR; TCRdb stores just in-frame clones and leaves some out. This sample yields about 7,900 clones, of which just under 80% are seen a single time; approximately 7.4% belongs to the top ten. This entry is derived from a study of immune evolution from preneoplasia to lung adenocarcinoma. The receptor was isolated from a person aged 65 to 79 with lung adenocarcinoma. Sequences were obtained from FFPE adjacent normal lung tissue. The chain links TRBV7-3 to TRBJ2-1; D ambiguous. The CDR3 loop is CASSPAPSSYNEQFF. The CDR3 coding sequence is TGTGCCAGCAGCCCGGCACCTAGCTCCTACAATGAGCAGTTCTTC.